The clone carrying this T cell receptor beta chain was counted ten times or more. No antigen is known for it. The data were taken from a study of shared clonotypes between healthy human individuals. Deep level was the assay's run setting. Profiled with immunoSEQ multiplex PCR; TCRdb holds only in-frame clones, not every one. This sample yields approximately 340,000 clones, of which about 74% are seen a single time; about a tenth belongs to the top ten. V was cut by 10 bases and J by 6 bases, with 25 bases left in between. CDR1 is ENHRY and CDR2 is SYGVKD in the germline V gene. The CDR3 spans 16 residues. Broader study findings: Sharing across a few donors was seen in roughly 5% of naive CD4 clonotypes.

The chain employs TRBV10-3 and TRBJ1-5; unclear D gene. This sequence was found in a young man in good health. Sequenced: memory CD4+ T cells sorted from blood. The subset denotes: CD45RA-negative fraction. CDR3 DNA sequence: TGTGCCACGTCGATTAGGGATGTTGGTTCAGGTCAGCCCCAGCATTTT. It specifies CATSIRDVGSGQPQHF.